The present T cell receptor (beta chain) was sequenced within a study of siplizumab effects on memory and regulatory T cells. Germline CDR1 is SGHDT and CDR2 is YYEEEE. The V end was cut by 1 base, the J end by 4 bases, with 8 bases between. CDR3 length equals 13 residues. Assay: immunoSEQ multiplex PCR; the TCRdb copy retains only in-frame clones and omits some. The sample has about 100,000 clones, approximately 92% seen once; the top ten hold roughly 2.7%. This clone was detected once. The target antigen is unknown. Broader study findings: The naive T cell population seemed more diverse than memory cells and seemed a major contributor to the alloresponse. Proliferating clones, CD4+ or CD8+, lacked an assignable naive or memory phenotype in roughly 75-96% of cases. The Treg-derived share of mappable alloreactive CD4+ clones averaged 68.8% with siplizumab and approximately 28% in controls.

The sequencing sample was made of CD4+ T cells sorted from blood. This clonotype originated in a human donor in good health. Some clones in this sample may be carry-over from other donors' samples. The rearrangement links TRBV5-6 to TRBJ2-5; TRBD2 might be the D (5 bases). The DNA of the CDR3 is TGTGCCAGCAGCTTGAAGGCGGGAGAGACCCAGTACTTC. As protein: CASSLKAGETQYF.